The clone carrying this TCR beta chain has just a few counts. The antigen is not known. This specimen comes from a study of human T cells and chemical hapten exposure. Study summary: Small pooled library volume differences chiefly drove per-sample TCR yield variation. General study results and limits: Counts of TCRs above 1 in 1000 frequency stayed unchanged with DPC sensitization.

Documented time point: healthy volunteer bleed at 6 weeks. It was unfractionated whole blood from which total RNA was extracted. V lost 1 base and J 3 bases, leaving 13 bases between the germline ends. Germline V gene data show CDR1 as MNHNS and CDR2 as SASEGT. The CDR3 length is 16 residues. During construction of the library, unique molecular identifiers were attached to individual cDNA molecules for quantitative, reproducible TCR counting. In the source study's methods: Sample-level TCR yields exhibited a median of about 96,000, with a range of about 23,224 to 700,000. In TCRdb, the RACE reads were re-called with MiXCR into one record per CDR3 protein. The V and J calls were not made by the authors but by TCRdb's processing. The profile shows approximately 79,000 distinct CDR3 sequences, roughly 8.7% of them singletons.

This chain joins TRBV6-1 and TRBJ1-5; TRBD1 is a possible D gene (6 bases). The source material was whole blood. The sequence came from a male donor in good health. Some clones in this sample may be carry-over from other donors' samples. For the CDR3, the DNA is TGTGCCAGCAGTGAAGGGGGGGGCGGAATCAATCAGCCCCAGCATTTT. Translated: CASSEGGGGINQPQHF.